The rows below give T cell receptor beta chains drawn from one sample of a study of PD-1 blockade in mismatch repair-deficient tumors. Sequencing used immunoSEQ multiplex PCR; TCRdb keeps in-frame clones, though not all of them. The repertoire includes fewer than 100,000 clones, approximately 81% of them detected once, and more than 2.5% sits in the top ten. Specimen: peripheral blood, collected 12 weeks after starting pembrolizumab. The receptors here all came from an adult with mismatch repair-deficient cancer. The CDR3 runs from the conserved cysteine through the conserved F or W. A D gene is named only where the DNA matches it firmly. For some rows the clone size is stated as once, few or many, or as a class when expanded; others skip it.

J gene | V gene | clone size | D gene | CDR3 DNA | CDR3 protein
TRBJ2-5 | TRBV6-5 | . | . | TGTGCCAGCAGCTCCTCAGGGAGAGGAGGGGAGACCCAGTACTTC | CASSSSGRGGETQYF
TRBJ1-1 | TRBV18 | . | . | TGTGCCAGCTCACTTTTATCGGACAGACAAGTCACTGAAGCTTTCTTT | CASSLLSDRQVTEAFF
TRBJ2-3 | TRBV30 | . | . | TGTGCACTCACGGGTGGGGTCCGCACAGATACGCAGTATTTT | CALTGGVRTDTQYF
TRBJ2-3 | TRBV11-1 | . | TRBD1 | TGTGCCAGCAGCTTCGGGCAGGGGGCGGCAGATACGCAGTATTTT | CASSFGQGAADTQYF
TRBJ2-7 | TRBV6-1 | . | TRBD2 | TGTGCCAGCAGAGTCGAGCGGGACGGGTACGAGCAGTACTTC | CASRVERDGYEQYF
TRBJ2-1 | TRBV14 | once | . | TGTGCCAGCAGCCAAGTCGCTCGATCGAATGAGCAGTTCTTC | CASSQVARSNEQFF
TRBJ2-2 | TRBV5-1 | . | . | TGCGCCAGCAGCGAATCGAACCCAGGGACCCGGGAGCTGTTTTTT | CASSESNPGTRELFF
TRBJ2-7 | TRBV28 | medium-sized | . | TGTGCCAGCAGTTCAGGGGTCCACGAGCAGTACTTC | CASSSGVHEQYF
TRBJ2-7 | TRBV19 | once | TRBD1 | TGTGCCAGTAGTATAGGGGCGGGACAGGGCCCCTACGAGCAGTACTTC | CASSIGAGQGPYEQYF
TRBJ2-6 | TRBV11-2 | . | . | TGTGCCAGCAGCTTAGTACTGTGGTACGGGGCCAACGTCCTGACTTTC | CASSLVLWYGANVLTF